A selection of T cell receptor beta chains follows, all from one sample in a study of T cell repertoires in cytomegalovirus infection. TCRdb passed the reads through MiXCR, listing each CDR3 protein once. The sample holds around 770,000 distinct CDR3 sequences, about 28% seen once. These TCRs' antigens remain unknown. The sequencing here drew on cultured CD8+ T cells from PBMCs, taken from culture after CMV antigen stimulation. The receptors stem from a human donor in good health (CMV status not recorded). Some clones in this sample may be carry-over from other donors' samples. Each CDR3 is given with its conserved first and last residue. The D gene is left open where the match is weak. The size entry is marked missing in some rows and otherwise reads once, few, many or a size class.

D: NA; V: TRBV7-9; J: TRBJ2-2; size: few; CDR3: CASSFQGSIPGELFF; DNA: TGTGCCAGCAGCTTTCAAGGGAGTATTCCCGGGGAGCTGTTTTTT
D: NA; V: TRBV6-2/TRBV6-3; J: TRBJ1-2; size: few; CDR3: CASSYSEGGGYTF; DNA: TGTGCCAGCAGTTACTCAGAGGGAGGCGGCTACACCTTC
D: NA; V: TRBV4-3; J: TRBJ1-4; size: many; CDR3: CASSQDLSWSEKLFF; DNA: TGCGCCAGCAGCCAAGATCTTAGCTGGAGTGAAAAACTGTTTTTT
D: NA; V: TRBV27; J: TRBJ1-5; size: NA; CDR3: CANSPSESNQPQHF; DNA: TGTGCCAACAGTCCCTCTGAAAGCAATCAGCCCCAGCATTTT
D: NA; V: TRBV6-1; J: TRBJ2-6; size: many; CDR3: CASSENSQRSGANVLTF; DNA: TGTGCCAGCAGTGAAAACAGCCAACGCTCTGGGGCCAACGTCCTGACTTTC
D: NA; V: TRBV7-9; J: TRBJ1-5; size: many; CDR3: CASSPGLGNEPQHF; DNA: TGTGCCAGCAGCCCTGGCCTGGGTAATGAGCCCCAGCATTTT
D: NA; V: TRBV4-1; J: TRBJ1-1; size: few; CDR3: CASSQDPDVNTEAFF; DNA: TGCGCCAGCAGCCAAGATCCGGACGTGAACACTGAAGCTTTCTTT
D: NA; V: TRBV7-9; J: TRBJ2-1; size: NA; CDR3: CASCAGGYPYNEQFF; DNA: TGTGCCAGCTGCGCCGGAGGGTACCCCTACAATGAGCAGTTCTTC
D: NA; V: TRBV12-3/TRBV12-4; J: TRBJ1-2; size: NA; CDR3: CASSLAPRADGYTF; DNA: TGTGCCAGCAGTTTAGCGCCCCGGGCTGATGGCTACACCTTC
D: NA; V: TRBV4-1; J: TRBJ1-1; size: few; CDR3: CASSHGGLDTEAFF; DNA: TGCGCCAGCAGCCACGGGGGACTGGACACTGAAGCTTTCTTT
D: NA; V: TRBV12-3/TRBV12-4; J: TRBJ2-5; size: NA; CDR3: CASRLLGGAGEETQYF; DNA: TGTGCCAGCAGACTATTGGGGGGGGCTGGGGAGGAGACCCAGTACTTC
D: TRBD1; V: TRBV20-1; J: TRBJ2-5; size: many; CDR3: CSAWGQHQETQYF; DNA: TGCAGTGCTTGGGGACAGCATCAAGAGACCCAGTACTTC
D: NA; V: TRBV19; J: TRBJ2-1; size: NA; CDR3: CASSMGPEQGYEQFF; DNA: TGTGCCAGTAGTATGGGACCGGAACAGGGCTATGAGCAGTTCTTC
D: NA; V: TRBV19; J: TRBJ1-1; size: NA; CDR3: CASHSPLTGLNTEAFF; DNA: TGTGCCAGCCACTCCCCCCTCACAGGGTTGAACACTGAAGCTTTCTTT
D: NA; V: TRBV7-2; J: TRBJ2-3; size: few; CDR3: CASSPSWVADTQYF; DNA: TGTGCCAGCAGCCCCTCATGGGTAGCAGATACGCAGTATTTT
D: TRBD1; V: TRBV7-9; J: TRBJ2-7; size: NA; CDR3: CVSSPGAGTGMFREQYF; DNA: TGTGTCAGCAGCCCAGGGGCTGGGACAGGGATGTTTCGCGAGCAGTACTTC
D: NA; V: TRBV27; J: TRBJ2-3; size: many; CDR3: CASSLRQGLAAQADTQYF; DNA: TGTGCCAGCAGTTTGCGGCAGGGGTTAGCGGCCCAAGCAGATACGCAGTATTTT
D: NA; V: TRBV5-6; J: TRBJ2-5; size: NA; CDR3: CASSLPATGTQYF; DNA: TGTGCCAGCAGCCTACCCGCGACTGGGACCCAGTACTTC
D: TRBD1; V: TRBV7-9; J: TRBJ1-1; size: few; CDR3: CASRQTDRVNTEAFF; DNA: TGTGCCAGCAGACAGACGGACAGGGTGAACACTGAAGCTTTCTTT
D: TRBD2; V: TRBV4-1; J: TRBJ2-1; size: NA; CDR3: CASSRGTSGGGEQFF; DNA: TGCGCCAGCAGTCGCGGGACTAGCGGGGGCGGTGAGCAGTTCTTC
D: NA; V: TRBV7-2; J: TRBJ1-2; size: many; CDR3: CASQVARYGYTF; DNA: TGTGCCAGCCAGGTGGCCCGGTATGGCTACACCTTC
D: NA; V: TRBV12-3/TRBV12-4; J: TRBJ2-4; size: NA; CDR3: CASGLNREIAKNIQYF; DNA: TGTGCCAGCGGCCTTAACAGGGAAATCGCCAAAAACATTCAGTACTTC
D: NA; V: TRBV20-1; J: TRBJ1-3; size: NA; CDR3: CTSGGNTIYF; DNA: TGCACCTCTGGGGGAAACACCATATATTTT
D: NA; V: TRBV6-5; J: TRBJ1-3; size: few; CDR3: CASSGDRAFNTIYF; DNA: TGTGCCAGCAGTGGAGACCGGGCGTTCAACACCATATATTTT
D: NA; V: TRBV27; J: TRBJ2-3; size: NA; CDR3: CASSLARGRDTQYF; DNA: TGTGCCAGCAGTTTGGCCCGGGGGCGGGATACGCAGTATTTT
D: NA; V: TRBV20-1; J: TRBJ2-1; size: few; CDR3: CSATPLRETYNEQFF; DNA: TGCAGTGCAACTCCGCTCCGGGAGACGTACAATGAGCAGTTCTTC
D: NA; V: TRBV7-8; J: TRBJ2-3; size: many; CDR3: CASSDRGAGPFTDTQYF; DNA: TGTGCCAGCAGCGACCGGGGGGCAGGGCCTTTCACAGATACGCAGTATTTT
D: NA; V: TRBV12-3/TRBV12-4; J: TRBJ1-4; size: few; CDR3: CASSTSGRNEKLFF; DNA: TGTGCCAGCTCTACGTCAGGGAGGAACGAAAAACTGTTTTTT
D: NA; V: TRBV5-4; J: TRBJ1-1; size: many; CDR3: CASSFVPGHLNTEAFF; DNA: TGTGCCAGCAGCTTCGTGCCGGGACACCTGAACACTGAAGCTTTCTTT
D: TRBD1; V: TRBV6-5; J: TRBJ1-1; size: NA; CDR3: CASSYSGTGAFMNTEAFF; DNA: TGTGCCAGCAGTTACTCGGGGACAGGGGCCTTCATGAACACTGAAGCTTTCTTT
D: NA; V: TRBV12-3/TRBV12-4; J: TRBJ1-1; size: NA; CDR3: CASSFLGVQDTEAFF; DNA: TGTGCCAGCAGTTTTTTGGGGGTCCAGGACACTGAAGCTTTCTTT
D: NA; V: TRBV27; J: TRBJ1-1; size: few; CDR3: CASSLGQGVYTEAFF; DNA: TGTGCCAGCAGTTTGGGGCAGGGAGTGTACACTGAAGCTTTCTTT
D: NA; V: TRBV6-5; J: TRBJ2-1; size: NA; CDR3: CASSPSSGLYNEQFF; DNA: TGTGCCAGCAGTCCGTCGAGCGGGCTATACAATGAGCAGTTCTTC
D: TRBD1; V: TRBV27; J: TRBJ2-1; size: NA; CDR3: CASSWGQGANNEQFF; DNA: TGTGCCAGCAGTTGGGGACAGGGGGCCAACAATGAGCAGTTCTTC
D: NA; V: TRBV18; J: TRBJ1-2; size: NA; CDR3: CASSPPGGDGYGYTF; DNA: TGTGCCAGCTCACCACCAGGCGGGGACGGCTATGGCTACACCTTC
D: NA; V: TRBV2; J: TRBJ1-5; size: many; CDR3: CASRTGPNQPQHF; DNA: TGTGCCAGCAGAACGGGTCCAAATCAGCCCCAGCATTTT
D: NA; V: TRBV4-1; J: TRBJ2-1; size: NA; CDR3: CASSQVENEQFF; DNA: TGCGCCAGCAGCCAAGTTGAAAATGAGCAGTTCTTC
D: TRBD2; V: TRBV7-6; J: TRBJ2-3; size: few; CDR3: CASNRIAGSSTDTQYF; DNA: TGTGCCAGCAACCGTATAGCGGGGTCTAGCACAGATACGCAGTATTTT
D: TRBD1; V: TRBV6-8; J: TRBJ1-6; size: few; CDR3: CASSLTFDRVGNSPLHF; DNA: TGTGCCAGCAGTTTAACCTTCGACAGGGTAGGAAATTCACCCCTCCACTTT
D: TRBD1; V: TRBV19; J: TRBJ1-2; size: NA; CDR3: CASSILADRGRGYYGYTF; DNA: TGTGCCAGTAGTATTTTAGCGGACAGGGGGCGCGGATACTATGGCTACACCTTC
D: NA; V: TRBV19; J: TRBJ1-2; size: NA; CDR3: CASSLSPYGYTF; DNA: TGTGCCAGTAGTCTCTCCCCCTATGGCTACACCTTC
D: NA; V: TRBV4-1; J: TRBJ2-3; size: NA; CDR3: CASSQDRMRGPTDTQYF; DNA: TGCGCCAGCAGCCAAGATCGAATGCGGGGGCCCACAGATACGCAGTATTTT
D: NA; V: TRBV7-4; J: TRBJ1-2; size: NA; CDR3: CASSFQGTAGERYGSTF; DNA: TGTGCCAGCAGCTTCCAAGGAACCGCCGGGGAAAGATATGGCTCCACCTTC
D: TRBD2; V: TRBV6-2/TRBV6-3; J: TRBJ2-1; size: few; CDR3: CASSPTLAGAYNEQFF; DNA: TGTGCCAGCAGCCCGACCCTAGCGGGGGCCTACAATGAGCAGTTCTTC
D: TRBD2; V: TRBV11-2; J: TRBJ2-1; size: NA; CDR3: CASSLETAGGRNEQFF; DNA: TGTGCCAGCAGCTTAGAGACGGCGGGGGGGCGTAATGAGCAGTTCTTC
D: NA; V: TRBV5-1; J: TRBJ2-3; size: few; CDR3: CASSLATAATDTQYF; DNA: TGCGCCAGCAGCTTGGCTACGGCGGCTACAGATACGCAGTATTTT
D: TRBD2; V: TRBV5-4; J: TRBJ2-3; size: NA; CDR3: CASSIGTSGGGTDTQYF; DNA: TGTGCCAGCAGCATCGGGACTAGCGGGGGCGGCACAGATACGCAGTATTTT
D: TRBD2; V: TRBV10-3; J: TRBJ2-1; size: few; CDR3: CAISEVVAGTKNEQFF; DNA: TGTGCCATCAGTGAGGTGGTAGCGGGGACCAAGAATGAGCAGTTCTTC
D: TRBD1; V: TRBV6-8; J: TRBJ1-1; size: NA; CDR3: CVSSYSQGARNTEAFF; DNA: TGTGTCAGCAGTTACTCCCAGGGGGCTAGGAACACTGAAGCTTTCTTT
D: NA; V: TRBV20-1; J: TRBJ2-2; size: NA; CDR3: CSARPQTIANTGELFF; DNA: TGCAGTGCTAGACCCCAGACAATCGCGAACACCGGGGAGCTGTTTTTT
D: NA; V: TRBV7-6; J: TRBJ1-2; size: many; CDR3: CASSVGGNDYGYTF; DNA: TGTGCCAGCAGCGTTGGGGGGAACGACTATGGCTACACCTTC
D: NA; V: TRBV7-2; J: TRBJ1-3; size: few; CDR3: CASSVGTFSGNTIYF; DNA: TGTGCCAGCAGTGTCGGGACCTTCTCTGGAAACACCATATATTTT
D: TRBD1; V: TRBV6-1; J: TRBJ2-7; size: few; CDR3: CASTSWTGGTYEQYF; DNA: TGTGCCAGCACCTCTTGGACAGGGGGGACCTACGAGCAGTACTTC
D: TRBD1; V: TRBV7-2; J: TRBJ1-4; size: many; CDR3: CASSLLGTGFEKLFF; DNA: TGTGCCAGCAGCTTGCTCGGGACAGGGTTTGAAAAACTGTTTTTT
D: TRBD1; V: TRBV2; J: TRBJ1-1; size: NA; CDR3: CASSDVFSETGVTEAFF; DNA: TGTGCCAGCAGTGATGTATTTTCAGAGACAGGGGTTACTGAAGCTTTCTTT